This T cell receptor (beta chain) emerged from a study of post-analysis software for immune sequencing data (dated by TCRdb to about 2015). Background for the entire study: Relapsing-remitting, secondary progressive and progressive-relapsing multiple sclerosis were recorded as disease courses, and subtype annotation was lacking for some patients. A subset of samples was prepared in parallel using single-end sample barcoding, then pooled and co-amplified after Illumina adapter ligation. The multiple sclerosis patient repertoires were compared with ten to eleven previously published healthy control repertoires from donors aged about 6 to 26 years. General study outcomes and caveats: Multiple sclerosis patients had significantly lower normalized Chao1 diversity than controls, a result that suggests substantial peripheral T-cell clonal expansion. The multiple sclerosis patient group was slightly younger than the control group. Patients showed significantly higher frequencies than controls for 4 or 5 TRBV segments, among them TRBV5-6, TRBV5-1 and TRBV20-1. Direct clustering with F measure revealed strong co-clustering of samples prepared in the same batch, which led to a batch-effect correction.

V sheds 0 bases and J sheds 2 bases, leaving 7 bases between their ends. The germline V gene supplies CDR1 KGHSH and CDR2 LQKENI. The CDR3 holds 14 amino acids from the cysteine to the phenylalanine. The retained sequence is limited to the CDR3, 42 bases, with the frame set at the first base. To demonstrate the VDJtools post-analysis software, TCR beta repertoires were profiled from the peripheral blood of 10 to 15 young patients with multiple sclerosis. Multiple sclerosis patients were children and adolescents aged roughly 6 to 17 years. The library was made by PCR. The sequencing machine was an Illumina HiSeq 2500. To reduce PCR and sequencing biases, unique molecular identifiers were incorporated into the TCR beta cDNA libraries. Every 1 to 10 million input T cells yielded 500,000 or so cDNA molecules, meaning each molecule approximated one T cell. The same protocol used for the earlier healthy control dataset was applied to prepare and sequence the patient libraries. Within a given batch, samples were prepared together, multiplexed and sequenced on the same HiSeq lane. Regarding the original processing steps: MIGEC handled the raw barcoded reads, throwing out single-read molecular identifier groups before consensus assembly and CDR3 extraction. Clonotype tables were post-analysed with VDJtools, normalizing diversity by down-sampling all datasets to the smallest sample size. To correct batch-related cross-sample contamination, repertoire overlap clustering matched CDR3 amino acid sequences but not nucleotide sequences. TCRdb passed the public sequencing reads through fastp at Q25 and MiXCR, retaining productive beta sequences. Under each unique CDR3 protein, matching rows form one entry showing the most common genes and DNA. The V and J calls follow TCRdb's processing rather than the paper's. The sample profile shows hundreds of thousands of distinct CDR3 sequences; roughly half of them were found once. The ten top clones hold roughly 4.4% of the sample.

A remark on this clonotype: No antigen is known for it. No quality values exist for individual bases; no much larger clone is one base distant.

The V and J genes are TRBV18 and TRBJ2-5, with the D segment identity uncertain. This TCR was sampled from a girl between 10 and 17 years old with multiple sclerosis. Sequenced: blood. The CDR3 corresponds to CASSPPQLQETQYF. The nucleotides read TGTGCCAGCTCACCACCACAGTTACAAGAGACCCAGTACTTC.